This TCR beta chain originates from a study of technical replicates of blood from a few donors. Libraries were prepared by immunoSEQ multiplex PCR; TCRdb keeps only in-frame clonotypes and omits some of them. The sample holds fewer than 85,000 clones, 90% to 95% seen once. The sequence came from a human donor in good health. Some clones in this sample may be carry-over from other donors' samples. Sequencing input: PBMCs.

CDR3 DNA: TGTGCCAGCTCACGGGGCCCCTACGAGCAGTACTTC. Amino acid sequence: CASSRGPYEQYF. The chain links TRBV18 to TRBJ2-7; weak D call: TRBD1 (5 bases). From germline, CDR1 is KGHSH and CDR2 LQKENI. Trimming pared 4 bases from V and 2 bases from J, leaving 6 bases between. The CDR3 totals 12 residues.